This is a list of T cell receptor beta chains from one sample in a study of blood T cell repertoires in COVID-19. TCRdb's table, derived via immunoSEQ multiplex PCR, lists solely in-frame clones and lacks some. The sample gives 75,000 to 95,000 clones, around 85% of which show up once; around 3.7% is in the top ten. The sequenced material came from peripheral blood. The receptor set was obtained from a man in his fifties or sixties with acute or convalescent COVID-19. The CDR3 runs from the conserved cysteine through the conserved F or W.

J,V,CDR3
TRBJ1-2,TRBV10-3,CAISSGTGSYGYTF
TRBJ2-2,TRBV19,CASTTTGGGTGELFF
TRBJ1-1,TRBV4-3,CASSLREYTEAFF
TRBJ2-5,TRBV27,CASGLGLEETQYF
TRBJ1-6,TRBV27,CASSFEGLYNSPLHF
TRBJ2-1,TRBV5-1,CASSPGEFINEQFF
TRBJ1-5,TRBV24-1,CATSQGGDQPQHF
TRBJ2-2,TRBV3-1/TRBV3-2,CASGRSTGELFF
TRBJ2-7,TRBV6-5,CASSYGQPKDGEQYF
TRBJ1-3,TRBV2,CASSDPTGTIYF
TRBJ2-7,TRBV18,CASSPGLVISEQYF
TRBJ2-2,TRBV19,CATLGTGVTTGELFF
TRBJ1-2,TRBV5-3,CARSSGVYGYTF
TRBJ2-7,TRBV18,CASSPPTSGSYEQYF
TRBJ2-2,TRBV19,CASCRTGNTGELFF
TRBJ1-2,TRBV3-1/TRBV3-2,CASRPLLGGTYGYTF
TRBJ2-5,TRBV3-1/TRBV3-2,CASSSSGGRQETQYF
TRBJ2-5,TRBV5-1,CASSLGLGTRLQETQYF
TRBJ2-1,TRBV6-4,CASSVTGDKSNEQFF
TRBJ2-7,TRBV9,CASSVGTAGARQYF
TRBJ2-1,TRBV6-1,CASSEVQGDEQFF
TRBJ1-1,TRBV18,CASSLGTGLNTEAFF
TRBJ2-5,TRBV4-2,CASSQGQQETQYF
TRBJ1-3,TRBV19,CASVDRGYGNTIYF
TRBJ2-3,TRBV11-2,CASSPGLGDTQYF
TRBJ1-5,TRBV12-3/TRBV12-4,CASRSQDQPQHF
TRBJ2-1,TRBV10-1,CASSGPYNEQFF
TRBJ1-1,TRBV10-1,CASSGQRRNTEAFF
TRBJ1-3,TRBV19,CASAGTGERDSVTIYF